The text below deals with one T cell receptor (beta chain). 13 Jbeta primers and 60 Vbeta primers were used for the PCR. Clones were read by immunoSEQ multiplex PCR, and TCRdb kept only the in-frame ones, dropping some. There are about 190,000 clones in the sample; about 13% occur only once, and about 7.8% lies in the top ten. This sample was included in a study of cytomegalovirus exposure and HLA in healthy donors. The clonotype was recovered from a man aged 45 to 65 in good health and CMV-seropositive. Sequenced material: PBMCs.

CDR3 sequence (DNA): TGTGCCAGCAGCCCACAGAGCTCCTATAATTCACCCCTCCACTTT. Protein product: CASSPQSSYNSPLHF. This sequence joins TRBV7-2 and TRBJ1-6, with D unresolved. CDR1 SGHTA and CDR2 FQGNSA come from the germline V gene. CDR3 size: 15 residues. V lost 5 bases and J 0 bases, leaving 8 bases between the germline ends.